This T cell receptor (beta chain) originates from a study of response to subunit inactivated influenza vaccine. The study's findings and limits: Authors suggested seasonal influenza vaccinations each recruit few new T cells.

Concerning this clonotype: Its cognate antigen is unknown.

MiXCR was run by TCRdb on the RT-PCR reads, yielding one entry per CDR3 protein. In the table there are hundreds of thousands of distinct CDR3 sequences, around a sixth of which are singletons. Per the germline V gene, CDR1 is MNHEY and CDR2 is SVGEGT. Trimming removed 0 bases from V and 15 bases from J, with 9 bases in between. CDR3 size: 11 residues. Sequencing was performed on PBMCs from blood, taken around 5 days after vaccination. This receptor was obtained from a middle-aged man who received an inactivated influenza vaccine. V is TRBV6-2 or TRBV6-3 and J is TRBJ2-1, with D tentatively TRBD1 or TRBD2 (6 bases each). CDR3 nucleotides: TGTGCCAGCAGTTACTCCAGGGGACTGTTCTTC. This codes for CASSYSRGLFF.